A single sample is the source of the 22 T cell receptor beta chains below, sequenced in a study of cytomegalovirus exposure and HLA in healthy donors. The PCR used 60 Vbeta and 13 Jbeta primers. Profiled with immunoSEQ multiplex PCR; TCRdb holds only in-frame clones, not every one. The sample consists of fewer than 200,000 clones, 80% of them appearing once. The material sequenced was PBMCs. Receptors originate from a man in his forties in good health and CMV-seronegative.

This CDR3 reads CASSSPGQGQDEQYF. DNA of the CDR3: TGCGCCAGCAGCTCACCGGGACAGGGTCAGGACGAGCAGTACTTC. The V gene is TRBV5-1, the J gene TRBJ2-7; 9 positions agree with TRBD1. The CDR3 contains 15 residues. In germline, CDR1 is SGHRS, CDR2 YFSETQ. The V segment lost 3 bases and the J segment 5 bases; nucleotides outside the gene matches: 9.

The rearrangement joins TRBV11-2 to TRBJ2-5; D might be TRBD2 (6 bases). The J call may be in error: the DNA end matches TRBJ2-7 better. Germline V gene sequence: CDR1 SGHAT, CDR2 FQNNGV. The CDR3 runs to 13 residues. The CDR3 DNA follows: TGTGCCAGCAGCTTGCTGGCGGGATACGAGCAGTACTTC. It is translated as CASSLLAGYEQYF.

In its sample, this clone was seen once. This chain connects TRBV18 to TRBJ1-2; 9 bases map to TRBD1. The CDR3 length is 16 residues. V lost 3 bases to trimming and J lost 6 bases; unmatched junction nucleotides: 11. The germline gives CDR1 KGHSH, CDR2 LQKENI. CDR3 sequence (DNA): TGTGCCAGCTCACCTTATACAGGGGGCGGAACAGATGGCTACACCTTC. This encodes CASSPYTGGGTDGYTF. The full variable domain, its missing parts supplied by reference TRBV18 and TRBJ1-2, is NAGVMQNPRHLVRRRGQEARLRCSPMKGHSHVYWYRQLPEEGLKFMVYLQKENIIDESGMPKERFSAEFPKEGPSILRIQQVVRGDSAAYFCASSPYTGGGTDGYTFGSGTRLTVV.

The rearrangement links TRBV6-5 to TRBJ1-1; TRBD1 aligns across 9 bases. The germline V gene encodes CDR1 MNHEY and CDR2 SVGAGI. The V gene end was trimmed by 4 bases and the J gene end by 6 bases; junction bases not matched to a gene: 9. The CDR3 totals 15 residues. The CDR3 DNA follows: TGTGCCAGCAGTTCCCCGACAGGGGGTGTACCTGAAGCTTTCTTT. Its translation: CASSSPTGGVPEAFF.

Comments on this clone: Additional DNA sequences in this sample encode the identical CDR3. The V call is TRBV6-5, the J call TRBJ1-2; 8 nucleotides line up with TRBD1. With V trimmed by 6 bases and J by 4 bases, 4 bases remained unmatched. This CDR3 contains 13 residues. Germline values: CDR1 MNHEY, CDR2 SVGAGI. DNA of the CDR3: TGTGCCAGCAGCGAAACAGGGGGCTATGGCTACACCTTC. Its protein product is CASSETGGYGYTF.

The V call is TRBV2, the J call TRBJ2-7; 9 nucleotides match TRBD2. The CDR3 loop spans 15 amino acids. From germline, CDR1 is SNHLY and CDR2 FYNNEI. J gave up 7 bases and V 6 bases, and 13 bases lay outside the gene matches. For the CDR3, the DNA is TGTGCCAGCAGACCTAGCAGCGGGGGGCCGGGGGAGCAGTACTTC. Its protein is CASRPSSGGPGEQYF.

The chain uses TRBV27 and TRBJ2-3; D might be TRBD1 (5 bases). The CDR3 runs to 13 residues. Between the trimmed V and J ends, which lost 8 bases and 2 bases, there was a span of 11 bases. CDR1 and CDR2 from the germline V gene are MNHEY and SMNVEV (reference sequence). The CDR3 reads CASLDSNTDTQYF. The CDR3 DNA follows: TGTGCCAGCCTCGACAGTAACACAGATACGCAGTATTTT.

This clone has a handful of counts. The genes are TRBV7-2 and TRBJ2-1; the D gene is possibly TRBD1 (5 bases). CDR1 is SGHTA and CDR2 is FQGNSA in the germline V gene. The CDR3 consists of 15 residues. Trimming pared 5 bases from V and 6 bases from J, leaving 17 bases between. This CDR3 reads CASSLTRQSTNEQFF. In DNA form, the CDR3 reads TGTGCCAGCAGCCTAACCCGACAGTCAACCAATGAGCAGTTCTTC.

The chain uses TRBV29-1 and TRBJ2-5, with 7 positions matching TRBD2. Germline V gene lookup returns CDR1 SQVTM and CDR2 ANQGSEA. Trimming took 7 bases from V and 2 from J; bases not matched to a gene: 7. CDR3 length equals 13 residues. The CDR3 DNA follows: TGCAGCGCAGCGGGACTGGGACAAGAGACCCAGTACTTC. Protein product: CSAAGLGQETQYF.

In DNA form, the CDR3 reads TGCGCCAGCAGCTTGGGTGCGACAGGGGGCGAGCAGTACTTC. Its protein product is CASSLGATGGEQYF. V usage is TRBV5-1 and J usage is TRBJ2-7; TRBD1 aligns across 9 bases. The ends lost 0 bases at V and 6 bases at J; junction bases unmatched: 4. Per germline, CDR1 SGHRS and CDR2 YFSETQ. This CDR3 is 14 amino acids long.

The sample holds one count of this clone. The J gene is TRBJ2-2, the V gene TRBV27, with 8 bases identical to TRBD1. Looked up from germline, CDR1 is MNHEY and CDR2 is SMNVEV (reference sequence). The CDR3 spans 14 residues. V shed 4 bases and J 7 bases; nucleotides not matched to a gene: 5. CDR3 sequence (DNA): TGTGCCAGCAGTTCGGACAGGGTGATCGGGGAGCTGTTTTTT. Translating it yields CASSSDRVIGELFF.

The chain joins TRBV19 to TRBJ1-1; D unresolved. Trimming took 6 bases from V and 0 from J, leaving 29 bases between them. CDR1 LNHDA and CDR2 SQIVND come from the germline V gene (reference sequence). There are 20 residues in the CDR3. The CDR3 DNA sequence: TGTGCCAGTAGCCCCTTCTCATTTTGGGAGGGCACGGGGTTGAACACTGAAGCTTTCTTT. Residues: CASSPFSFWEGTGLNTEAFF.

This clone came up a few times. The rearrangement joins TRBV5-1 to TRBJ1-4; D is uncertain. The ends were cut back, 0 bases at V and 5 bases at J, with 14 bases in the middle. Germline CDR1 is SGHRS and CDR2 is YFSETQ. The CDR3 is 16 amino acids. The CDR3 region is CASSLEWGVGNEKLFF. DNA for the CDR3: TGCGCCAGCAGCTTGGAATGGGGAGTAGGGAATGAAAAACTGTTTTTT.

J is TRBJ2-5 and V is TRBV5-4; 9 bases are shared with TRBD1. CDR1 and CDR2 from the germline V gene are SGHNT and YYREEE (reference sequence). The CDR3 has 16 residues. Germline trimming cut 5 bases from V and 4 bases from J; bases unmatched to any gene: 12. The CDR3 protein is CASRPDPGQGGETQYF. The CDR3 bases are TGTGCCAGCAGACCAGACCCGGGACAGGGAGGAGAGACCCAGTACTTC.

The rearrangement uses TRBV25-1 and TRBJ1-1; TRBD1 agrees at 9 bases. The CDR3 sequence is 14 residues long. Germline CDR1 MGHDK, CDR2 SYGVNS. The V gene end was trimmed by 4 bases and the J gene end by 5 bases; junction bases not matched to a gene: 5. The chain's CDR3 is CASSANRGPTEAFF. The DNA of the CDR3 is TGTGCCAGCAGTGCCAACAGGGGGCCAACTGAAGCTTTCTTT.

This chain links TRBV7-3 with TRBJ2-5, with 11 nucleotides matching TRBD2. The CDR3 is made up of 16 amino acids. Germline lookup yields CDR1 SGHTA and CDR2 FQGTGA. J lost 1 base, V lost 2 bases, and 3 bases had no gene match. The CDR3 sequence: CASSLGLAGGQETQYF. CDR3 sequence (DNA): TGTGCCAGCAGCTTAGGGCTAGCGGGGGGCCAAGAGACCCAGTACTTC.

For this clone: A junction boundary mismatches the germline segment, possibly from a read error. The chain is built from TRBV7-9 and TRBJ2-3; 12 bases align to TRBD2. The CDR3 loop spans 15 amino acids. Per germline, CDR1 SEHNR and CDR2 FQNEAQ (reference sequence). The CDR3 region has the DNA TGTTCCAGCAGCTTATCTAGCGGGGGGGCAGATACGCAGTATTTT. This gives the protein CSSSLSSGGADTQYF.

This clone was detected once. V usage is TRBV30 and J usage is TRBJ2-2, with TRBD1 matching over 11 bases. Germline values: CDR1 GTSNPN, CDR2 SVGIG (reference sequence). CDR3 size: 15 residues. J lost 6 bases, V lost 3 bases, and 6 bases had no gene match. CDR3 sequence: CAWRARTGGSGELFF. The CDR3 DNA reads as TGTGCCTGGAGAGCAAGGACAGGGGGCTCCGGGGAGCTGTTTTTT.

The chain combines TRBV28 with TRBJ2-7; TRBD2 agrees at 8 bases. This CDR3 contains 13 residues. Germline assignment: CDR1 MDHEN and CDR2 SYDVKM. V shed 5 bases and J 2 bases; nucleotides not matched to a gene: 2. CDR3 nucleotide sequence: TGTGCCAGCAGTACCGGGGGGGCCTACGAGCAGTACTTC. Residues: CASSTGGAYEQYF. The variable domain in full, with the rest retrieved from reference TRBV28 and TRBJ2-7, is DVKVTQSSRYLVKRTGEKVFLECVQDMDHENMFWYRQDPGLGLRLIYFSYDVKMKEKGDIPEGYSVSREKKERFSLILESASTNQTSMYLCASSTGGAYEQYFGPGTRLTVT.

This clone was picked up one time. CDR3 DNA sequence: TGTGCCAGCACCCTGACAGGGAACCAAGAGACCCAGTACTTC. It yields the protein CASTLTGNQETQYF. The V gene is TRBV5-8, the J gene TRBJ2-5, with TRBD1 matching over 7 bases. The V gene's germline CDR1 is SGHTS and CDR2 YDEGEE. The CDR3 is 14 amino acids. Germline trimming cut 6 bases from V and 0 bases from J; bases unmatched to any gene: 5.

The J gene is TRBJ1-4, the V gene TRBV11-2; D is uncertain. The V gene lost 1 base and the J gene lost 3 bases, with 12 bases spanning the gap. The germline V gene encodes CDR1 SGHAT and CDR2 FQNNGV. This CDR3 is 16 amino acids long. As DNA, the CDR3 is TGTGCCAGCAGCTTAGGAGAGGAGTGGGCTAATGAAAAACTGTTTTTT. Its translation: CASSLGEEWANEKLFF.

This chain connects TRBV5-1 to TRBJ2-5; TRBD1 aligns across 7 bases. The CDR3 has 13 residues. V dropped 4 bases and J dropped 3; count of bases not matched to a gene: 3. Germline-derived CDR1 and CDR2 are SGHRS and YFSETQ. For the CDR3, the DNA is TGCGCCAGCAGCGGGCAGGGGGAAGAGACCCAGTACTTC. Translation gives CASSGQGEETQYF.